The clone carrying this TCR beta chain was observed a handful of times. TCRdb's table, derived via immunoSEQ multiplex PCR, lists solely in-frame clones and lacks some. The sample carries approximately 89,000 clones, around 87% recorded once. Deletions cut 6 bases from V and 3 bases from J, with 14 bases between. CDR3 size: 14 residues. From germline, CDR1 is WSHSY and CDR2 SAAADI. This record belongs to a study of OX40 agonist ivuxolimab in advanced cancers. The sequencing here drew on CD4+ or CD8+ T cells sorted from blood, taken in a trial of the OX40 agonist ivuxolimab. The chain combines TRBV10-2 with TRBJ1-1; weak D call: TRBD1 (5 bases). The TCR sequence derives from an adult with an advanced solid tumor such as melanoma, head and neck, liver or kidney cancer. The CDR3 protein is CASSPSGGDTEAFF. The CDR3 DNA reads TGCGCCAGCAGCCCCAGTGGAGGGGACACTGAAGCTTTCTTT.